These T cell receptor beta chains were read from a single sample in a study of cytomegalovirus exposure and HLA in healthy donors. Profiled with immunoSEQ multiplex PCR; TCRdb holds only in-frame clones, not every one. The sample lists tens of thousands of clones, over 85% occurring once. The sequencing input was PBMCs. Source of these receptors: a woman in her 30s in good health and CMV-seronegative. Both conserved end residues are part of each CDR3.

V | length | CDR3
TRBV7-9 | 14 | CSGRASSGANVLTF
TRBV28 | 13 | CASRPGTGYGYTF
TRBV9 | 21 | CASSASPIPGTGSLSGYGYTF
TRBV2 | 15 | CASTLTPGKLYGYTF
TRBV10-3 | 16 | CAISEPRQGHNSPLHF
TRBV7-9 | 13 | CASSPAQAAEAFF
TRBV5-1 | 14 | CASSPGTSDYEQYF
TRBV27 | 16 | CASSFISPRGMAEAFF
TRBV18 | 15 | CASTPRDRVTGELFF
TRBV7-9 | 13 | CASSPNLQETQYF
TRBV5-1 | 13 | CASSTDRGRGYTF
TRBV2 | 14 | CASSRQGPSAEAFF
TRBV19 | 15 | CASISGAGSYNEQFF
TRBV27 | 14 | CASTLRPGSYEQYF
TRBV27 | 14 | CASSRGQGADTQYF
TRBV27 | 14 | CASRWGGSNQPQHF
TRBV19 | 15 | CASSGAGGRPTKLFF
TRBV5-1 | 16 | CASSLSVGQDNSPLHF
TRBV15 | 16 | CATSRGRAGAYNEQFF
TRBV7-6 | 15 | CASSSGQVLPDTQYF
TRBV28 | 14 | CASRRDRDDSGYTF
TRBV5-8 | 16 | CASSLPGGRAAGELFF
TRBV4-1 | 17 | CASSQKGQGTYNSPLHF
TRBV7-3 | 14 | CASSSGGLPYGYTF
TRBV28 | 15 | CASSLVFGGLHGYTF
TRBV15 | 14 | CATSRDRSNQPQHF
TRBV4-3 | 17 | CASSQDIAGGVRNEQFF
TRBV30 | 18 | CAWRSRDRSSSYNSPLHF
TRBV7-8 | 14 | CASSLGGNTGELFF
TRBV14 | 16 | CASSRGGTGAFNEQFF
TRBV6-5 | 13 | CASSFSMNTEAFF
TRBV28 | 14 | CASSRPLGTDTQYF
TRBV19 | 16 | CASSGFSGATNEKLFF
TRBV27 | 14 | CASSPRGPGNTIYF
TRBV5-1 | 14 | CASSSTGGKGKLFF
TRBV5-8 | 18 | CASRPGGAKTYSNQPQHF
TRBV7-8 | 12 | CASSLSGTSGDF
TRBV7-9 | 15 | CASSAGTGESEKLFF
TRBV6-6 | 15 | CASSYSWTASYEQYF
TRBV5-1 | 17 | CASSVISGQGTSYEQYF
TRBV30 | 14 | CAWRTAGPHNEQFF
TRBV5-1 | 15 | CASSLDSGHYNEQFF
TRBV11-2 | 16 | CASSPYPQGAGEKLFF
TRBV4-2 | 17 | CASSQTPGTDYNSPLHF
TRBV27 | 14 | CASSPTDSNYGYTF
TRBV4-3 | 15 | CASSPVDSPQETQYF
TRBV13 | 18 | CASSPHGTSGRREETQYF
TRBV10-3 | 13 | CAISGTGNSPLHF
TRBV6-5 | 13 | CASSEADYNEQFF
TRBV29-1 | 16 | CSVEGLAERYQETQYF
TRBV6-5 | 14 | CASSERQENSPLHF